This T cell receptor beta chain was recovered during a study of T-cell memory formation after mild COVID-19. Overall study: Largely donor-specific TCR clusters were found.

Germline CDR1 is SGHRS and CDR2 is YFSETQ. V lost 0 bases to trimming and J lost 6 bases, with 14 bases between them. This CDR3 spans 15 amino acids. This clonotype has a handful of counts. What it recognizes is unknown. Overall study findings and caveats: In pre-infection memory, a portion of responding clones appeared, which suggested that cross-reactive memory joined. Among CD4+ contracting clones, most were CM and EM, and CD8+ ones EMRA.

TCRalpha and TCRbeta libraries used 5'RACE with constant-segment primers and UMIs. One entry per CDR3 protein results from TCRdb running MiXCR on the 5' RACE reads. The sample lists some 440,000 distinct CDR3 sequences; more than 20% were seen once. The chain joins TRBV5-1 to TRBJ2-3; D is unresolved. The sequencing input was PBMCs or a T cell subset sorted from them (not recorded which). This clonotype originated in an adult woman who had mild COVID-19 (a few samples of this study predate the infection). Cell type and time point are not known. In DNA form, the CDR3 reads TGCGCCAGCAGCTTGGGGCTAACCAACGCGGATACGCAGTATTTT. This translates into CASSLGLTNADTQYF.